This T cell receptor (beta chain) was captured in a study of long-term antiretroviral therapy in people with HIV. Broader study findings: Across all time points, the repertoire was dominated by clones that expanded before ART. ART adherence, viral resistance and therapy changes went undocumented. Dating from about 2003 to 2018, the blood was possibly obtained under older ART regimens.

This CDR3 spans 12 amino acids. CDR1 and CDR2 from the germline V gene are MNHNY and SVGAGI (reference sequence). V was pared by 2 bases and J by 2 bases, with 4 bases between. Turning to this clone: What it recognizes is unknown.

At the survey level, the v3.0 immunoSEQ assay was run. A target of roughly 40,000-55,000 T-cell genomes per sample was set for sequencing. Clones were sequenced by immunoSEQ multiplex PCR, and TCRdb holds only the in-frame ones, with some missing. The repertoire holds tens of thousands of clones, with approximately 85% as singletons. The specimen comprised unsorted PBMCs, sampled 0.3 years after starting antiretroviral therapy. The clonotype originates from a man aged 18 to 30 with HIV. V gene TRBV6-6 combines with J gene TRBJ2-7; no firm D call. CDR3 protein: CASSYDPYEQYF. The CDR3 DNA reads TGTGCCAGCAGTTACGACCCCTACGAGCAGTACTTC.